Each of the 5 T cell receptor beta chains below was sequenced from the same sample in a study of cytomegalovirus exposure and HLA in healthy donors. 13 Jbeta primers and 60 Vbeta primers were used for the PCR. Assay: immunoSEQ multiplex PCR; the TCRdb copy retains only in-frame clones and omits some. The sample lists approximately 200,000 clones; roughly 85% were seen once. Sequenced sample: PBMCs. Every receptor here comes from a woman in her 50s in good health and CMV-seronegative.

The chain carries TRBV5-1 and TRBJ1-1; D call uncertain. This CDR3 is built from 16 residues. The germline gives CDR1 SGHRS, CDR2 YFSETQ. The V end was cut by 7 bases, the J end by 0 bases, with 19 bases between. The CDR3 DNA is TGCGCCAGCGCCTGGACTTCGGGAGTCGTGAACACTGAAGCTTTCTTT. Translated, it gives CASAWTSGVVNTEAFF.

The CDR3 spells CASSPGQGASYEQYF. CDR3 in DNA: TGCGCCAGCAGCCCCGGACAGGGGGCCTCCTACGAGCAGTACTTC. The chain has TRBV4-1 and TRBJ2-7; 11 nucleotides align to TRBD1. Looked up from germline, CDR1 is MGHRA and CDR2 is YSYEKL. Germline trimming cut 4 bases from V and 0 bases from J; bases unmatched to any gene: 2. This CDR3 has 15 amino acids.

The chain employs TRBV19 and TRBJ1-1; D ambiguous. Germline V lookup: CDR1 LNHDA, CDR2 SQIVND (reference sequence). V lost 7 bases, J lost 1 base, and 10 bases lay in between. CDR3 length: 13 residues. CDR3 DNA: TGTGCCAGTACTGATCCCGGGAACACTGAAGCTTTCTTT. Translated, it gives CASTDPGNTEAFF.

In its sample, this clone was seen once. CDR3 nucleotides: TGCAGCGTGACCGGGTTGAACACTGAAGCTTTCTTT. Its translation: CSVTGLNTEAFF. This chain uses TRBV29-1 with TRBJ1-1; D unresolved. V was pared by 6 bases and J by 0 bases, with 8 bases between. The germline CDR1 and CDR2 sequences are SQVTM and ANQGSEA. CDR3 length: 12 amino acids.

The chain has TRBV28 and TRBJ1-2, with 10 nucleotides matching TRBD1. CDR1 and CDR2 (germline): MDHEN, SYDVKM. The CDR3 contains 13 residues. V shed 5 bases, J shed 5 bases, and the junction held 2 bases outside the gene matches. CDR3 nucleotide sequence: TGTGCCAGCAGTGGGGACAGGGGATATGGCTACACCTTC. Amino acids: CASSGDRGYGYTF.